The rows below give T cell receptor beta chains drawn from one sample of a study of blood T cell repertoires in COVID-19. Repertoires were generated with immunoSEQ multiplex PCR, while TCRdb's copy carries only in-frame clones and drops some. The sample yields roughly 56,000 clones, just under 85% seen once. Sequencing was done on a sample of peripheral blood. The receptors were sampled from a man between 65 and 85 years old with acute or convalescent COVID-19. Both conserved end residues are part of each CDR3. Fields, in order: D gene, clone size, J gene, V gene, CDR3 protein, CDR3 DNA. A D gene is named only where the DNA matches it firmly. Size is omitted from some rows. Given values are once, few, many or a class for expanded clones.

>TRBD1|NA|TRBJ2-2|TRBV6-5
CASLDRGSGELFF
TGTGCCAGCCTCGACAGGGGGTCCGGGGAGCTGTTTTTT
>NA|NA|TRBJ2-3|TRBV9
CASSVTTDTQYF
TGTGCCAGCAGCGTCACTACAGATACGCAGTATTTT
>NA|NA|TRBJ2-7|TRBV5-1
CASSPRGKNYEQYF
TGCGCCAGCAGCCCCCGAGGCAAGAACTACGAGCAGTACTTC
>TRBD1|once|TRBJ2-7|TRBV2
CASSDNRGPYEQYF
TGTGCCAGCAGTGATAACAGGGGGCCCTACGAGCAGTACTTC
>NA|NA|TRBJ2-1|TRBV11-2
CASRIGDTRDEQFF
TGTGCCAGCAGGATTGGGGACACACGCGATGAGCAGTTCTTC
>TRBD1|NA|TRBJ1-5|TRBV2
CASSEQGAGQPQHF
TGTGCCAGCAGTGAACAGGGGGCCGGACAGCCCCAGCATTTT
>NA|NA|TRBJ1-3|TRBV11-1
CASRQTGSSGNTIYF
TGTGCCAGCAGGCAAACAGGGAGCTCTGGAAACACCATATATTTT
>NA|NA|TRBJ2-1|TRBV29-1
CSVDRYNEQFF
TGCAGCGTTGACAGGTACAATGAGCAGTTCTTC
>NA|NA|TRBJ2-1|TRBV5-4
CASSFRGYNEQFF
TGTGCCAGCAGCTTCCGGGGCTACAATGAGCAGTTCTTC
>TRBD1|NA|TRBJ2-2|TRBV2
CASRGTGLAGELFF
TGTGCCAGCAGGGGGACAGGGTTGGCCGGGGAGCTGTTTTTT
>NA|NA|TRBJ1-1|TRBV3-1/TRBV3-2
CASSHRGTEAFF
TGTGCCAGCAGCCATAGGGGCACTGAAGCTTTCTTT
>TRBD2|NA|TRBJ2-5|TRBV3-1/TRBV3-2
CASSQWVGGAETQYF
TGTGCCAGCAGCCAGTGGGTCGGGGGGGCGGAGACCCAGTACTTC
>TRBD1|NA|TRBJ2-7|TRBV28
CASRTGTGSYEQYF
TGTGCCAGCAGGACCGGGACAGGATCTTACGAGCAGTACTTC
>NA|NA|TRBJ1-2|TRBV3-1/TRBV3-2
CASSQEGRGYTF
TGTGCCAGCAGCCAAGAGGGGCGCGGCTACACCTTC
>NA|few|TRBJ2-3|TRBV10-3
CAISESIRLHTQYF
TGTGCCATCAGTGAGTCGATACGACTTCATACGCAGTATTTT
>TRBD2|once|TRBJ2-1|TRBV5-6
CASSLLGRGDNEQFF
TGTGCCAGCAGCTTACTGGGGAGGGGAGACAATGAGCAGTTCTTC
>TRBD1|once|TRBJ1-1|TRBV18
CASSPRTGGAGTEAFF
TGTGCCAGCTCACCCAGGACAGGGGGAGCGGGGACTGAAGCTTTCTTT
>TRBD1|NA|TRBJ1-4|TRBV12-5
CASGEGTGTDNEKLFF
TGTGCTAGTGGTGAAGGTACCGGGACAGATAATGAAAAACTGTTTTTT
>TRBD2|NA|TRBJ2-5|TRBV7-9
CASVTGLGEETQYF
TGTGCCAGCGTAACGGGACTAGGGGAAGAGACCCAGTACTTC
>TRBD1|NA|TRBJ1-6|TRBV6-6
CASSYGAGTGDSPLHF
TGTGCCAGCAGTTACGGGGCAGGGACAGGGGATTCACCCCTCCACTTT
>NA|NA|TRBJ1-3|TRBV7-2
CASSLGQPSSGNTIYF
TGTGCCAGCAGCTTAGGACAGCCGTCGTCTGGAAACACCATATATTTT
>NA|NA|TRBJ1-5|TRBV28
CASSLFGRSNQPQHF
TGTGCCAGCAGTTTATTTGGCAGAAGCAATCAGCCCCAGCATTTT
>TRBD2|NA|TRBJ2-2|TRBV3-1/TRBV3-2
CASSLAGGELFF
TGTGCCAGCAGCTTAGCGGGGGGGGAGCTGTTTTTT
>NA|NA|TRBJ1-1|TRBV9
CASSPGHGQDTEAFF
TGTGCCAGCAGCCCGGGACACGGGCAGGACACTGAAGCTTTCTTT
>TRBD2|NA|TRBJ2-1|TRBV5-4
CASSSPSGPNEQFF
TGTGCCAGCAGCTCCCCTAGCGGCCCCAATGAGCAGTTCTTC
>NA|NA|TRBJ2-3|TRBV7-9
CASSPVSSDTQYF
TGTGCCAGCAGCCCTGTTAGTTCAGATACGCAGTATTTT
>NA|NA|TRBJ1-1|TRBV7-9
CASSLADIRNYTEAFF
TGTGCCAGCAGCTTAGCGGACATCCGGAATTATACTGAAGCTTTCTTT
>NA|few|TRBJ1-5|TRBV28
CASSLGWLGGDQPQHF
TGTGCCAGCAGTTTAGGCTGGTTGGGGGGTGATCAGCCCCAGCATTTT
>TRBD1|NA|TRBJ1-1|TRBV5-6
CASSWDRLNTEAFF
TGTGCCAGCAGCTGGGACAGGTTGAACACTGAAGCTTTCTTT
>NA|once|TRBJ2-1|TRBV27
CASSLGGRSYNEQFF
TGTGCCAGCAGTTTAGGGGGCCGGTCCTACAATGAGCAGTTCTTC
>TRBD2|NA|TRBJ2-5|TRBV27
CASSVAGGMMETQYF
TGTGCCAGCAGCGTGGCGGGGGGGATGATGGAGACCCAGTACTTC
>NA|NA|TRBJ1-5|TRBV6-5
CASSGPGRDQPQHF
TGTGCCAGCAGCGGACCGGGGAGGGATCAGCCCCAGCATTTT
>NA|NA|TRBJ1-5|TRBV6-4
CASSDSHLGCLDTIDQPQHF
TGTGCCAGCAGTGACTCGCATCTTGGCTGTCTGGACACGATCGATCAGCCCCAGCATTTT
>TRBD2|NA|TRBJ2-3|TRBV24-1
CATSDRGGLAGSSTDTQYF
TGTGCCACCAGTGATAGAGGGGGACTAGCGGGTTCTAGCACAGATACGCAGTATTTT
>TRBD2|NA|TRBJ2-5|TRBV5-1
CASSSGLAGGNQETQYF
TGCGCCAGCAGCTCGGGACTAGCGGGGGGGAACCAAGAGACCCAGTACTTC
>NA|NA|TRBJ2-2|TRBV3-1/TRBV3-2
CASGGLSSGELFF
TGTGCCAGCGGAGGATTGAGTTCCGGGGAGCTGTTTTTT
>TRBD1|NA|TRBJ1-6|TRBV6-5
CASSYRGQGHSPLHF
TGTGCCAGCAGTTACCGGGGACAGGGGCATTCACCCCTCCACTTT
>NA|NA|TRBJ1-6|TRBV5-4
CASSLVRGFYNSPLHF
TGTGCCAGCAGCTTGGTCAGGGGTTTCTATAATTCACCCCTCCACTTT
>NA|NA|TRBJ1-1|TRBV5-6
CASSFLSGATEAFF
TGTGCCAGCAGCTTCCTATCAGGGGCCACTGAAGCTTTCTTT
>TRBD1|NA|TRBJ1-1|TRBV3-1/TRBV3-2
CASSQAGQGTEAFF
TGTGCCAGCAGTCAAGCGGGACAGGGCACTGAAGCTTTCTTT
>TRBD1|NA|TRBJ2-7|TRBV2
CASRTGGSYEQYF
TGTGCCAGCAGGACAGGGGGGTCCTACGAGCAGTACTTC
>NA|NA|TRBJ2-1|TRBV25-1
CASSEWTNEQFF
TGTGCCAGCAGTGAATGGACAAATGAGCAGTTCTTC
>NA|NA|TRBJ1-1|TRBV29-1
CSAHSKGGSEAFF
TGCAGCGCTCACTCGAAAGGAGGTTCTGAAGCTTTCTTT
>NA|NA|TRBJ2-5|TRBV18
CASSPGGQTQYF
TGTGCCAGCTCACCAGGCGGTCAGACCCAGTACTTC
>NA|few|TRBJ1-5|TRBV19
CASSIRRGIQPQHF
TGTGCCAGTAGTATAAGAAGAGGGATTCAGCCCCAGCATTTT
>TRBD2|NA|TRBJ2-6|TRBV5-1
CASSLAPSGGGGANVLTF
TGCGCCAGCAGCTTGGCCCCTAGCGGGGGTGGTGGGGCCAACGTCCTGACTTTC
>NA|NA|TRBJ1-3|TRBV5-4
CASSYHSFPSLGNTIYF
TGTGCCAGCAGTTATCATAGCTTTCCTTCCCTCGGAAACACCATATATTTT